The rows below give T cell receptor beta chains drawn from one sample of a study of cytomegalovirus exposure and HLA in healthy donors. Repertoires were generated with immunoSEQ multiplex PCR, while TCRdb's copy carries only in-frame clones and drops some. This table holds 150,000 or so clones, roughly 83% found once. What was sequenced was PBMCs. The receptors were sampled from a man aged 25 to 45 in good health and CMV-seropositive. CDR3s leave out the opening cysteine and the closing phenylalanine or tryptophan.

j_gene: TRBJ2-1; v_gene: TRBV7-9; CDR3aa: ASSSRGGRTYNEQF
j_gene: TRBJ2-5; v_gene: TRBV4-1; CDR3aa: ASSRLAGGGETQY
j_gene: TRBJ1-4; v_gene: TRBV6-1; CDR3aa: ASSEGVGVFEKLF
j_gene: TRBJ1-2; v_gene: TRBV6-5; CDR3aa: ASSFSTGLYYGYT
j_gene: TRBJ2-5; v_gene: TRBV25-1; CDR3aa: ASSVKGEPWETQY
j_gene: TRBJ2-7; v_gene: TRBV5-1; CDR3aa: ASSPKTRTGNFYEQY
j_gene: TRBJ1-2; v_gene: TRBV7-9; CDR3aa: ASSYSTGLAYGYT
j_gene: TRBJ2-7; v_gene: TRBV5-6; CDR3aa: ASSLSGTGGPYEQY
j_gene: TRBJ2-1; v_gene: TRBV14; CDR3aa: ASSQGPSGGYNEQF
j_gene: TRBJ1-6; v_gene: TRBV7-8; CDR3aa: ASSSQVSGDNSPLH
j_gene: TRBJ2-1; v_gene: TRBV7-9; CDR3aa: ASSDQTGKSYNEQF
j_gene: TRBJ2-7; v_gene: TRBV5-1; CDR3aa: ASSSTGGANYEQY
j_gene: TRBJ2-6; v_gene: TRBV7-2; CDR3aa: ASSLAGRMAGANVLT
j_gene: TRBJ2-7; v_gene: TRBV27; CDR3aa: ASSLTGAPWKQY
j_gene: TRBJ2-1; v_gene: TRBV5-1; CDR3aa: ASSLGQSWF
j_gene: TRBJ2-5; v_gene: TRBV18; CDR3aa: ASSPVRAAQETQY
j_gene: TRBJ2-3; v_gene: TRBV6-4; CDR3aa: ASSVRASGTDTQY
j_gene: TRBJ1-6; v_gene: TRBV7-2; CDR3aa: ASSHGVYNSPLH
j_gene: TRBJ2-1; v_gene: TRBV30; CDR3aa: AWSAGAVYNEQF
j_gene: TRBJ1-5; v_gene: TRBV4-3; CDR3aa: ASSQVRTSTGGNQPQH
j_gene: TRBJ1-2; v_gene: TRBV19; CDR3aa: ASSIDWGPYGYT
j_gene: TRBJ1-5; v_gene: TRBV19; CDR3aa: ASSTRARGNQPQH
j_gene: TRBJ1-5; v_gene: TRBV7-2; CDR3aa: ASAPGLLNQPQH
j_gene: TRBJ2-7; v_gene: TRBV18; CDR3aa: ASSRTGASSYEQY
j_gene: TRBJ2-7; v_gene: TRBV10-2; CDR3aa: ASSTSRSSYEQY
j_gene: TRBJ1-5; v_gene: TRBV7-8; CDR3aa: ANRQGNQPQH
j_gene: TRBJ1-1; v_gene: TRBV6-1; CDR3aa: ASSTGVNTEAF
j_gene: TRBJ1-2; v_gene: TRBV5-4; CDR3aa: ASSLIRGDDGYT
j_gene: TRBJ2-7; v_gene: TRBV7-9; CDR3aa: ASSPRGTGVEEQY
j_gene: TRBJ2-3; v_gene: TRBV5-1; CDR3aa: ASSLEGTGDTDTQY
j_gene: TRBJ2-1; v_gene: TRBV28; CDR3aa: ASSWTSGAWNEQF
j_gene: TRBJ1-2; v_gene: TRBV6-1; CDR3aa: ASSEVTGISYGYT
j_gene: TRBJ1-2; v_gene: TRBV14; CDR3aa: ASSQEAQSYGYT
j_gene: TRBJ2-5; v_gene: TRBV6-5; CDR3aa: ASKRGRAKETQY